The T cell receptor (beta chain) under discussion was sequenced for a study of blood T cell repertoires in COVID-19. Looking at the study overall: Samples came from the United States, Italy and Spain, spanning acute and convalescent COVID-19. PBMCs, B-cell-depleted T cells, or T cells provided the cDNA or gDNA that made up the material.

Original analysis: Estimation of nucleated cell counts was performed using reference gene primer amplification. Clones were sequenced by immunoSEQ multiplex PCR, and TCRdb holds only the in-frame ones, with some missing. For V, J and clone size, that table is used; D and trimming come from the DNA. The sample has about 56,000 clones, roughly 90% seen once. CDR1 ENHRY and CDR2 SYGVKD come from the germline V gene. The CDR3 is 15 amino acids. The ends lost 6 bases at V and 4 bases at J; junction bases unmatched: 6. This clonotype originated in a human donor in a cohort sampled during active COVID-19. The sample was peripheral blood. The chain uses TRBV10-3 and TRBJ2-1, with 10 bases fitting TRBD2. The CDR3 reads CAIRSLAGEYNEQFF. The CDR3 DNA reads TGTGCCATCAGGTCGCTAGCGGGGGAATACAATGAGCAGTTCTTC.